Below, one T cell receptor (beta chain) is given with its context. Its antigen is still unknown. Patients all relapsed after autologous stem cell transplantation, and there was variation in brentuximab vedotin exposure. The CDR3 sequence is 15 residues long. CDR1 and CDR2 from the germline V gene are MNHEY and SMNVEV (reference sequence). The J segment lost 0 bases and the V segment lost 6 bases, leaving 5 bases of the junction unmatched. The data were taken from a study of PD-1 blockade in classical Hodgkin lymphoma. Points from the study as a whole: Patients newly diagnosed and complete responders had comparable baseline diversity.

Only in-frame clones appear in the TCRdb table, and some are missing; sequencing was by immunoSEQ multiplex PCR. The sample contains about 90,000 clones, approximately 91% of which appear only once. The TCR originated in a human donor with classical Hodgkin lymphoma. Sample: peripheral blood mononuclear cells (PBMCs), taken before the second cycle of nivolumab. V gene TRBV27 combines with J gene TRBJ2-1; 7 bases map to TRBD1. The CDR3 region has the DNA TGTGCCAGCAGACACACAGGGGTCTCCTACAATGAGCAGTTCTTC. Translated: CASRHTGVSYNEQFF.